The 12 T cell receptor beta chains below come from one sample, sequenced in a study of blood T cell repertoires in COVID-19. Measured with immunoSEQ multiplex PCR; TCRdb has only the in-frame clones, and not every one. The sample lists over 200,000 clones; around nine tenths were seen once. The specimen sequenced was peripheral blood. The origin of the receptors is a woman between 35 and 50 years old with acute or convalescent COVID-19.

The chain is built from TRBV6-5 and TRBJ2-1; 7 bases match TRBD1. Germline V gives CDR1 MNHEY, CDR2 SVGAGI. This CDR3 spans 14 amino acids. J was trimmed by 8 bases and V by 7 bases; bases with no gene match: 11. CDR3 sequence: CASTLGTEMDEQFF. The CDR3 nucleotides are TGTGCCAGCACCCTTGGGACAGAGATGGATGAGCAGTTCTTC.

The V call is TRBV6-6, the J call TRBJ1-2; the match to TRBD1 covers 9 bases. Losses at the gene ends were 6 bases for V and 3 bases for J; bases not matched to a gene: 8. The germline V gene has CDR1 MNHNY and CDR2 SVGAGI (reference sequence). The CDR3 consists of 15 residues. CDR3 protein: CASRDSGTGYYGYTF. DNA for the CDR3: TGTGCCAGCAGGGATTCCGGGACAGGGTACTATGGCTACACCTTC.

J is TRBJ1-2 and V is TRBV5-1; TRBD1 agrees at 8 bases. Trimming took 0 bases from V and 6 from J; bases not matched to a gene: 7. CDR1 is SGHRS, CDR2 YFSETQ, per germline. CDR3 length: 15 amino acids. The chain's CDR3 is CASSLAPDREDGYTF. CDR3 in DNA: TGCGCCAGCAGCTTGGCCCCGGACAGGGAGGATGGCTACACCTTC.

V usage is TRBV6-1 and J usage is TRBJ1-1; 8 nucleotides match TRBD1. Trimming removed 2 bases from V and 4 bases from J; junction bases left unmatched: 3. Germline CDR1 MNHNS, CDR2 SASEGT. The CDR3 contains 14 residues. DNA for the CDR3: TGTGCCAGCAGTGAACGGACAGGGACCACTGAAGCTTTCTTT. Its protein is CASSERTGTTEAFF.

V usage is TRBV6-1 and J usage is TRBJ1-5, with TRBD1 matching 7 bases. This CDR3 comprises 17 residues. CDR1 is MNHNS, CDR2 SASEGT, per germline. Unmatched junction bases numbered 11, after V lost 3 bases and J lost 3 bases. CDR3 protein: CASSELRPGQFNQPQHF. The CDR3 coding sequence is TGTGCCAGCAGTGAGCTACGACCGGGACAGTTCAATCAGCCCCAGCATTTT.

V gene TRBV7-6 combines with J gene TRBJ2-7; 7 bases line up with TRBD2. This CDR3 region has 13 residues. The germline V gene has CDR1 SGHVS and CDR2 FNYEAQ. V was pared by 1 base and J by 6 bases, with 3 bases of the junction left unmatched. The CDR3 is CASSLGPGGEQYV. CDR3 nucleotides: TGTGCCAGCAGCTTAGGGCCGGGGGGCGAGCAGTACGTC.

This chain uses TRBV9 with TRBJ2-7, with 8 bases lining up with TRBD1. This CDR3 region has 15 residues. The germline V gene encodes CDR1 SGDLS and CDR2 YYNGEE. V was clipped by 6 bases and J by 2 bases; unmatched bases: 10. CDR3: CASNDDRGFPYEQYV. The CDR3 nucleotides read TGTGCCAGCAACGATGACAGGGGATTCCCCTACGAGCAGTACGTC.

The chain uses TRBV9 and TRBJ1-2; 9 positions match TRBD1. The CDR3 loop spans 15 amino acids. V gave up 3 bases and J gave up 7 bases; unmatched junction bases: 10. CDR1 is SGDLS and CDR2 is YYNGEE in the germline V gene. This CDR3 is CASSAGPGQGGGYTF. The CDR3 DNA sequence: TGTGCCAGCAGCGCCGGGCCGGGACAGGGTGGTGGCTACACCTTC.

The chain joins TRBV2 to TRBJ1-2; 8 bases align to TRBD1. V shed 7 bases and J 3 bases; nucleotides not matched to a gene: 10. Germline assignment: CDR1 SNHLY and CDR2 FYNNEI. This CDR3 spans 15 amino acids. The CDR3 DNA reads as TGTGCCAGCATTCCGTCAGGGGGCTATGACTATGGCTACACCTTC. It specifies CASIPSGGYDYGYTF.

V and J are TRBV19 and TRBJ2-6; D not resolved. This CDR3 is built from 15 residues. Germline V gene data show CDR1 as LNHDA and CDR2 as SQIVND (reference sequence). The V end lost 1 base, the J end lost 0 bases, and 4 bases lay between the germline ends. DNA of the CDR3: TGTGCCAGTAGTATAGTAAACTCTGGGGCCAACGTCCTGACTTTC. Protein sequence: CASSIVNSGANVLTF.

This clone was seen once. The chain links TRBV5-1 to TRBJ1-2; maybe TRBD1 (5 bases). This CDR3 contains 16 residues. Looked up from germline, CDR1 is SGHRS and CDR2 is YFSETQ. Between the trimmed V and J ends, which lost 4 bases and 8 bases, there was a span of 24 bases. As DNA, the CDR3 is TGCGCCAGCAGCCCGGGCCAACCCCAGGGAGGTGGAGGCTACACCTTC. Translation gives CASSPGQPQGGGGYTF.

The CDR3 is CASRMKPMITEAFF. Written as DNA, the CDR3 is TGTGCCAGCAGGATGAAGCCTATGATAACTGAAGCTTTCTTT. This chain uses TRBV6-5 with TRBJ1-1; no clear D. V lost 6 bases and J 5 bases, leaving 16 bases between the germline ends. Germline V gene lookup returns CDR1 MNHEY and CDR2 SVGAGI. This CDR3 has 14 amino acids.